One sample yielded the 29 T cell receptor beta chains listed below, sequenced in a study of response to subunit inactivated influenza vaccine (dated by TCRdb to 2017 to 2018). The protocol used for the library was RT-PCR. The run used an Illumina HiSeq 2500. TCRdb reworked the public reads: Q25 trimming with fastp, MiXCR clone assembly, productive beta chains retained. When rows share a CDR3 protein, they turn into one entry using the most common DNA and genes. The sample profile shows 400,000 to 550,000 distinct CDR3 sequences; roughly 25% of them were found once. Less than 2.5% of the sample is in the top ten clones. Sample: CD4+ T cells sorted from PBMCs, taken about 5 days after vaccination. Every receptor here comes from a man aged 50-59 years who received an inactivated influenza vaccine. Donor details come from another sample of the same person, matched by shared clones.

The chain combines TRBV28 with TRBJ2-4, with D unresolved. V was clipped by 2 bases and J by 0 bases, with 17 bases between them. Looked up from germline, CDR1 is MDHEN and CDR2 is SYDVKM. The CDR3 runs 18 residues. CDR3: CASSLKALRVVAKNIQYF. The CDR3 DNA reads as TGTGCCAGCAGTTTAAAGGCTCTCCGAGTAGTAGCCAAAAACATTCAGTACTTC.

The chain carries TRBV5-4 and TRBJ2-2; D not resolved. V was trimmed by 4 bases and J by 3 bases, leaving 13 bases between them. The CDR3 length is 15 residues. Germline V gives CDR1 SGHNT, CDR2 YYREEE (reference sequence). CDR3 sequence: CASSPRSRDTGELFF. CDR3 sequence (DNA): TGTGCCAGCAGCCCAAGGAGTAGGGACACCGGGGAGCTGTTTTTT. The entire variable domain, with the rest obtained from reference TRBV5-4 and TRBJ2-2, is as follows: ETGVTQSPTHLIKTRGQQVTLRCSSQSGHNTVSWYQQALGQGPQFIFQYYREEENGRGNFPPRFSGLQFPNYSSELNVNALELDDSALYLCASSPRSRDTGELFFGEGSRLTVL.

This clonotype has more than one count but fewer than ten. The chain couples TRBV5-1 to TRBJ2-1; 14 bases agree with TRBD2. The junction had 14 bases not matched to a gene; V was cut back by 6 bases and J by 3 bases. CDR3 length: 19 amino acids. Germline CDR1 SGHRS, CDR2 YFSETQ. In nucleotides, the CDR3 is TGCGCCAGCATGAGACTAGCGGGGGGGCTTCGGGGTTTCTACAATGAGCAGTTCTTC. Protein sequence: CASMRLAGGLRGFYNEQFF.

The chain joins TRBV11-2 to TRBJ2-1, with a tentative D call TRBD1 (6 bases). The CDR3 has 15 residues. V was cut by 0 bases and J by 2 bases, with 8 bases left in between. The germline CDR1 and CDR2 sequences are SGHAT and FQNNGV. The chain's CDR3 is CASSLDRGTYNEQFF. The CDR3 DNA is TGTGCCAGCAGCTTAGACAGGGGAACCTACAATGAGCAGTTCTTC.

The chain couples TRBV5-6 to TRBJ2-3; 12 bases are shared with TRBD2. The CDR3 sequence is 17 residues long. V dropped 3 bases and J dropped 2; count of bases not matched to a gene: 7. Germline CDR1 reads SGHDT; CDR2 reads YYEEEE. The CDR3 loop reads CASSWRLAGVHTDTQYF. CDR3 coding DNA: TGTGCCAGCAGCTGGCGACTAGCGGGGGTCCACACAGATACGCAGTATTTT.

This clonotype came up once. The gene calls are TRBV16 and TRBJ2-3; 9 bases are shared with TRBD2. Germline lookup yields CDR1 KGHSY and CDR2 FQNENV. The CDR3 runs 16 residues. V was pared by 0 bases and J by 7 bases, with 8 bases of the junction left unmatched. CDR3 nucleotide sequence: TGTGCCAGCAGCCAATCAGGAGGACTAGCGACTAATACGCAGTATTTT. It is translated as CASSQSGGLATNTQYF.

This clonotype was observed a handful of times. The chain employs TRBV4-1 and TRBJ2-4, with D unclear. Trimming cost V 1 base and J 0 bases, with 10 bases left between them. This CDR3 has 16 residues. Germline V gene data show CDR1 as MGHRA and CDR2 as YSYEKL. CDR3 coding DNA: TGCGCCAGCAGCCAAGGGGTACCCCTAGCCAAAAACATTCAGTACTTC. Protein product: CASSQGVPLAKNIQYF.

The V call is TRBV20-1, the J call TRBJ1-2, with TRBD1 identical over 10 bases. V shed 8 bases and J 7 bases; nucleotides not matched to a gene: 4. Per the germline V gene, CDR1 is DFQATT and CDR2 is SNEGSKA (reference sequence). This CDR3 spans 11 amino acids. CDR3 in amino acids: CSRQGAFGYTF. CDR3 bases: TGCAGTAGACAGGGGGCGTTTGGCTACACCTTC.

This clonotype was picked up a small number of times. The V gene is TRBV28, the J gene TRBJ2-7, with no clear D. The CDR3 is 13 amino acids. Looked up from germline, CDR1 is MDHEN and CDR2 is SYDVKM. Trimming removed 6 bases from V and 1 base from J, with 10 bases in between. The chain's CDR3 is CASSPEGSYEQYF. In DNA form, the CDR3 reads TGTGCCAGCAGCCCTGAAGGGTCCTACGAGCAGTACTTC. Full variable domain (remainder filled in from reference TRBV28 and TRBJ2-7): DVKVTQSSRYLVKRTGEKVFLECVQDMDHENMFWYRQDPGLGLRLIYFSYDVKMKEKGDIPEGYSVSREKKERFSLILESASTNQTSMYLCASSPEGSYEQYFGPGTRLTVT.

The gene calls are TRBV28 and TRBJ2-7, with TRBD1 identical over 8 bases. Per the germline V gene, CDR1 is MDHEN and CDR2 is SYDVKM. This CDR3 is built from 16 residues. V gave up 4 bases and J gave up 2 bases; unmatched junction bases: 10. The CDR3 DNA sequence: TGTGCCAGCAGTTCCTTCGGACAGGGACACACCTACGAGCAGTACTTC. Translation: CASSSFGQGHTYEQYF.

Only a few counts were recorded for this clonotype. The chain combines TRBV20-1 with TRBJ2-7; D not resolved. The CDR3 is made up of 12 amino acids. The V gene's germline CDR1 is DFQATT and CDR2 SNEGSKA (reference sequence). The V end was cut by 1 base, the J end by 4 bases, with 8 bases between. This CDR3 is CSARVAEYEQYF. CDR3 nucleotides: TGCAGTGCTAGAGTTGCAGAATACGAGCAGTACTTC.

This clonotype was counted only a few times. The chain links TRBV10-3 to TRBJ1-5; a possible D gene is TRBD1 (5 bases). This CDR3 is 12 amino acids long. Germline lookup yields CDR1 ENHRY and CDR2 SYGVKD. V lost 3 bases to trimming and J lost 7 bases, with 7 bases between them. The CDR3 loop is CAISDRGQPQHF. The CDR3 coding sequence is TGTGCCATCAGTGATAGGGGCCAGCCCCAGCATTTT.

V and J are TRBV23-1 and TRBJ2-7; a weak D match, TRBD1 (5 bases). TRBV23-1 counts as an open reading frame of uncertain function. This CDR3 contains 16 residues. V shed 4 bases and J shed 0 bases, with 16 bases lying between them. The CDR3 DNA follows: TGCGCCAGCAGTCGATTCAGGGTAACCAGCTCCTACGAGCAGTACTTC. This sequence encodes CASSRFRVTSSYEQYF.

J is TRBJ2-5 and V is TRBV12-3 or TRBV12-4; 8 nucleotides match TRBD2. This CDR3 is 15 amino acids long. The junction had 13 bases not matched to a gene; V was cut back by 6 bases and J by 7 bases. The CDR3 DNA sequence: TGTGCCAGCAGCCCCGGGACTAGTCAACGAGGGACCCAGTACTTC. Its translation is CASSPGTSQRGTQYF.

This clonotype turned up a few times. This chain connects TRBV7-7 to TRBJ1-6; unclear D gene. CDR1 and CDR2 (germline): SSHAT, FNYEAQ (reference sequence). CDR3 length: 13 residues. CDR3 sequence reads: CASALERGSPLHF. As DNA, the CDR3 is TGTGCTAGCGCCCTTGAACGGGGTTCACCCCTCCACTTT.

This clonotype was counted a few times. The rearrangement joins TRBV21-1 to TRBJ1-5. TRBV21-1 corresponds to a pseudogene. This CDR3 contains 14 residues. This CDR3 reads CASSKGQTQQPQHF. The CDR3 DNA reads TGTGCCAGCAGCAAGGGTCAGACTCAACAGCCCCAGCATTTT.

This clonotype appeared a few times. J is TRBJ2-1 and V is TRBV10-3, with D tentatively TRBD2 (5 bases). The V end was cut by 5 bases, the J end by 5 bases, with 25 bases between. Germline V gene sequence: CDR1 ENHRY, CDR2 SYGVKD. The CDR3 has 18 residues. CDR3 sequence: CAISMKTGVLPGNNEQFF. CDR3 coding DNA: TGTGCCATCAGTATGAAAACCGGGGTCCTACCAGGCAACAATGAGCAGTTCTTC.

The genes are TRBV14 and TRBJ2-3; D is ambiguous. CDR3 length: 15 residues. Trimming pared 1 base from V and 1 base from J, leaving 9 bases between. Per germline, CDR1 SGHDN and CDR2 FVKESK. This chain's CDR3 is CASSQGHTRTDTQYF. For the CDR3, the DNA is TGTGCCAGCAGCCAAGGGCACACGCGCACAGATACGCAGTATTTT.

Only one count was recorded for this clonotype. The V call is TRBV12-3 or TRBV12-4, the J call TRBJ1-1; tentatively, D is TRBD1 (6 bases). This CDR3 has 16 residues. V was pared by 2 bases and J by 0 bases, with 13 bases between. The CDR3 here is CASSLRRDTVNTEAFF. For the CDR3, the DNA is TGTGCCAGCAGTTTAAGGCGGGACACCGTGAACACTGAAGCTTTCTTT.

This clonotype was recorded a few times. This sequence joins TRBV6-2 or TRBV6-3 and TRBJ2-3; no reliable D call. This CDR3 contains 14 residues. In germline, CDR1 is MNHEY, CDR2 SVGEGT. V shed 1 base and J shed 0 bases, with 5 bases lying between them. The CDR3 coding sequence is TGTGCCAGCAGTTACTGGACCAGCACAGATACGCAGTATTTT. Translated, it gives CASSYWTSTDTQYF.

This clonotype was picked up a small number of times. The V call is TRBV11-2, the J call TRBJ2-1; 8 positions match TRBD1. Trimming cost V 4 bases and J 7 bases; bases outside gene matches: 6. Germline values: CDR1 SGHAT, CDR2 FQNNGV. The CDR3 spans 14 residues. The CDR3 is CASSWSGGGNEQFF. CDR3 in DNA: TGTGCCAGCAGCTGGTCAGGGGGCGGGAATGAGCAGTTCTTC.

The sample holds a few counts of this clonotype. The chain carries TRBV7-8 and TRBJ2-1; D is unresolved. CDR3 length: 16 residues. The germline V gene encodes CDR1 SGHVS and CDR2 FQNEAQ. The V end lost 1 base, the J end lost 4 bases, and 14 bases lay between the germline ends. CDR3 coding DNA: TGTGCCAGCAGCTTAGATCGACCCACCTTGTACAATGAGCAGTTCTTC. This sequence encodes CASSLDRPTLYNEQFF. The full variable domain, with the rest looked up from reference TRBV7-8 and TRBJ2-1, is GAGVSQSPRYKVAKRGQDVALRCDPISGHVSLFWYQQALGQGPEFLTYFQNEAQLDKSGLPSDRFFAERPEGSVSTLKIQRTQQEDSAVYLCASSLDRPTLYNEQFFGPGTRLTVL.

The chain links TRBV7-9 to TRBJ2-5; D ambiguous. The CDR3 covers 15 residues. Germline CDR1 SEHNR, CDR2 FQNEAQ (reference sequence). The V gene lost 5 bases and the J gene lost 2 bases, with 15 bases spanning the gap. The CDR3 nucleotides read TGTGCCAGCAGCCTTAGTCGTGACGGGCAAGAGACCCAGTACTTC. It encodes CASSLSRDGQETQYF.

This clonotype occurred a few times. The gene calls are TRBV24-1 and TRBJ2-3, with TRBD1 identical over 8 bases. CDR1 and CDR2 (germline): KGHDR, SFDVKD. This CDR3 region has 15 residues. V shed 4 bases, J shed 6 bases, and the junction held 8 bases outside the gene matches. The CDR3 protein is CATSDPGGASDTQYF. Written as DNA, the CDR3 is TGTGCCACCAGTGACCCAGGGGGCGCATCGGATACGCAGTATTTT.

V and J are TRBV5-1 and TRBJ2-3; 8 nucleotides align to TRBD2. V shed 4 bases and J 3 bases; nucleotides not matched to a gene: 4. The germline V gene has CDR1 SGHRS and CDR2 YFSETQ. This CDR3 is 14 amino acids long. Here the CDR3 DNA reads TGCGCCAGCAGCCCTAGCGGGCCTACAGATACGCAGTATTTT. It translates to CASSPSGPTDTQYF.

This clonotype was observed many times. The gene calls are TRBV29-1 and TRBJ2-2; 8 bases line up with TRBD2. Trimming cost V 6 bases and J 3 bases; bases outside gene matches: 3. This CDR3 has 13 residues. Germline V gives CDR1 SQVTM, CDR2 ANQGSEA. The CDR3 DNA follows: TGCAGCGTGGGGCGGGGGGACACCGGGGAGCTGTTTTTT. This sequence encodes CSVGRGDTGELFF.

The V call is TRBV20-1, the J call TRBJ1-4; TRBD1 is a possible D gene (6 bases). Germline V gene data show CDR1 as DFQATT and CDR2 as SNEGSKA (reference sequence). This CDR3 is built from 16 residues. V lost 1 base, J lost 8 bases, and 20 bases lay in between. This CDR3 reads CSARVLKGDWTEKLFF. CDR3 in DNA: TGCAGTGCTAGAGTTCTGAAGGGGGACTGGACCGAAAAACTGTTTTTT.

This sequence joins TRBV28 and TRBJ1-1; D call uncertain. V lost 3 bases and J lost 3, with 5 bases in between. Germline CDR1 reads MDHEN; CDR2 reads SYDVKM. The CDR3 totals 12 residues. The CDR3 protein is CASSLEYTEAFF. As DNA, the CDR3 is TGTGCCAGCAGTTTGGAATACACTGAAGCTTTCTTT.

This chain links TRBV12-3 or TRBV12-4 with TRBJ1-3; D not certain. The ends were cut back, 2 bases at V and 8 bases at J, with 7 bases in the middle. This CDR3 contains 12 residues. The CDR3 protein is CASSLLRDTIYF. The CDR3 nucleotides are TGTGCCAGCAGTTTATTGAGGGACACCATATATTTT.